This entry features one T cell receptor beta chain sequence. This sample is drawn from a study of T cell clones after liver transplantation. Germline trimming cut 0 bases from V and 7 bases from J; bases unmatched to any gene: 10. The germline V gene encodes CDR1 SGHRS and CDR2 YFSETQ. The CDR3 runs to 17 residues. TCRdb's table, derived via immunoSEQ multiplex PCR, lists solely in-frame clones and lacks some. The sample lists some 80,000 clones, about 82% occurring once. The V gene is TRBV5-1, the J gene TRBJ2-1, with TRBD2 matching over 10 bases. This receptor was taken from a human patient who received a liver transplant. These T cells may partly come from the graft donor. The source was CD4+ T cells from blood, collected approximately 3.5 years after liver transplant. The CDR3 sequence: CASSLESSGSLWNEQFF. In DNA form, the CDR3 reads TGCGCCAGCAGCTTGGAATCTAGCGGGAGCCTGTGGAATGAGCAGTTCTTC.